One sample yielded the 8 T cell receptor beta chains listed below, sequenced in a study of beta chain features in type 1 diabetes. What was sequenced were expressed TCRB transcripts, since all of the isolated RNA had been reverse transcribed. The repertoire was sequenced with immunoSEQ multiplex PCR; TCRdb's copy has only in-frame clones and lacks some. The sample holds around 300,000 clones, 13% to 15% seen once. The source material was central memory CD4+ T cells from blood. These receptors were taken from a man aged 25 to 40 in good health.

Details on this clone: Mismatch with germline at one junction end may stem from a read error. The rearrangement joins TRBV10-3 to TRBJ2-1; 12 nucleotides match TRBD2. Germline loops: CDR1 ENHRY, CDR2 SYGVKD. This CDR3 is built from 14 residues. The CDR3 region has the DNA TGTGCCAGCAGTACGACTAGCGGGAGCTATGAGCAGTTCTTC. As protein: CASSTTSGSYEQFF.

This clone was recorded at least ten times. The CDR3 nucleotides read TGTGCCAGTAGTATTAAGAACAGGGGTACTGAAGCTTTCTTT. This gives the protein CASSIKNRGTEAFF. V usage is TRBV19 and J usage is TRBJ1-1; TRBD1 agrees at 7 bases. This CDR3 spans 14 amino acids. V trimming: 3 bases; J trimming: 5 bases; junction bases outside the gene matches: 6. The germline V gene encodes CDR1 LNHDA and CDR2 SQIVND (reference sequence).

The DNA of the CDR3 is TGTGCCAGCAGCCAAGGACAGTCTAATGAGCAGTTCTTC. This gives the protein CASSQGQSNEQFF. This chain connects TRBV5-8 to TRBJ2-1, with D perhaps TRBD1 (6 bases). This CDR3 has 13 residues. CDR1 and CDR2 (germline): SGHTS, YDEGEE. The V end was cut by 4 bases, the J end by 7 bases, with 12 bases between. Variable domain in full (rest from reference TRBV5-8 and TRBJ2-1): EAGVTQSPTHLIKTRGQQATLRCSPISGHTSVYWYQQALGLGLQFLLWYDEGEERNRGNFPPRFSGRQFPNYSSELNVNALELEDSALYLCASSQGQSNEQFFGPGTRLTVL.

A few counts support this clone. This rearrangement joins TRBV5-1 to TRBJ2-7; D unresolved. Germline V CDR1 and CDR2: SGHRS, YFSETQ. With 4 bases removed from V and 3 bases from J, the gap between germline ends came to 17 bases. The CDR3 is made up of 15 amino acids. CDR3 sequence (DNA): TGCGCCAGCAGCCTCTCGACACAACCAAACTACGAGCAGTACTTC. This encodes CASSLSTQPNYEQYF. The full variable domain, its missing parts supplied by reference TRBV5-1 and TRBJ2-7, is KAGVTQTPRYLIKTRGQQVTLSCSPISGHRSVSWYQQTPGQGLQFLFEYFSETQRNKGNFPGRFSGRQFSNSRSEMNVSTLELGDSALYLCASSLSTQPNYEQYFGPGTRLTVT.

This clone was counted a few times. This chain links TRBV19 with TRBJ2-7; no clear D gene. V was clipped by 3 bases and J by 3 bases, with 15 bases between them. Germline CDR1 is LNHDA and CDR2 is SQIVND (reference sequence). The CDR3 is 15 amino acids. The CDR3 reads CASSIADTDGYEQYF. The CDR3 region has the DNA TGTGCCAGTAGTATTGCAGACACCGACGGCTACGAGCAGTACTTC.

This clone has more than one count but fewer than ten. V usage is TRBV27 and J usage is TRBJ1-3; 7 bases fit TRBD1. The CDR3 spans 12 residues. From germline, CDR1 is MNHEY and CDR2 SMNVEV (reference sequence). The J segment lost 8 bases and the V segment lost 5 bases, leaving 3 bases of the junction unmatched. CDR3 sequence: CASSRDRHTIYF. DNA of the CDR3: TGTGCCAGCAGTAGGGACAGACACACCATATATTTT.

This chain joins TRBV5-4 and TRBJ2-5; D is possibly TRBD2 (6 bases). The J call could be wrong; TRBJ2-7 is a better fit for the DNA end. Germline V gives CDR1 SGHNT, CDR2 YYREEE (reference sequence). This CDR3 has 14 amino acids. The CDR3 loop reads CASSLWGVPYEQYF. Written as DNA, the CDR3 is TGTGCCAGCAGCTTGTGGGGGGTCCCCTACGAGCAGTACTTC.

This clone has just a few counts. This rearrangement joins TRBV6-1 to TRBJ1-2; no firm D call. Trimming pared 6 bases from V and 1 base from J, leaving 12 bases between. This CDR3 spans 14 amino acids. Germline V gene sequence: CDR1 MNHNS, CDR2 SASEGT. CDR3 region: CASREWDFNYGYTF. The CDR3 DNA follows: TGTGCCAGCAGGGAGTGGGATTTTAACTATGGCTACACCTTC.